The rows below give T cell receptor beta chains drawn from one sample of a study of blood T cell repertoires in COVID-19. Libraries were prepared by immunoSEQ multiplex PCR; TCRdb keeps only in-frame clonotypes and omits some of them. The profile shows about 80,000 clones, approximately 90% of them singletons. The source material was peripheral blood. The receptors stem from a woman older than 75 with acute or convalescent COVID-19. CDR3s include the opening cysteine and the closing phenylalanine or tryptophan. The D gene is left open where the match is weak. Size values are once, few and many counts, or a class for expanded clones, and some rows have none.

v_call,d_call,j_call,clone_size,cdr3_nt,cdr3_aa
TRBV6-1,.,TRBJ1-5,.,TGTGCCAGCAGTGAAACAAGTCGTCAGCCCCAGCATTTT,CASSETSRQPQHF
TRBV19,TRBD2,TRBJ2-7,.,TGTGCCAGTAGTATCGGGACTAGCGGGACTGTCGAGCAGTACTTC,CASSIGTSGTVEQYF
TRBV2,TRBD2,TRBJ2-1,once,TGTGCCAGCAGTGAAGGTAGTAGCGGGAGAATCAATGAGCAGTTCTTC,CASSEGSSGRINEQFF
TRBV11-2,TRBD1,TRBJ1-1,.,TGTGCCAGCAGCTTTGTGGACAGGGGAAGTGGGGTCTTT,CASSFVDRGSGVF
TRBV5-1,TRBD2,TRBJ2-3,once,TGCGCCAGCAGCCCAGGCGCTAGCGGGGGTGTAGATACGCAGTATTTT,CASSPGASGGVDTQYF
TRBV5-1,.,TRBJ2-4,.,TGCGCCAGCAGCTTGGTACAGGGCGCTAACATTCAGTACTTC,CASSLVQGANIQYF
TRBV7-9,TRBD2,TRBJ2-2,few,TGTGCCAGCAGCTTAGGGCGGACTAGCGTTGACGGGGAGCTGTTTTTT,CASSLGRTSVDGELFF
TRBV5-1,.,TRBJ2-3,.,TGCGCCAGCAGCTTGGTACAGGCCCGGACAGATACGCAGTATTTT,CASSLVQARTDTQYF
TRBV7-9,.,TRBJ2-5,.,TGTGCCAGCAGCTTAGGACAGCCAGGAGAGACCCAGTACTTC,CASSLGQPGETQYF
TRBV5-4,.,TRBJ1-2,once,TGTGCCAGCAGCTTGGGAGTTTCGGTGGGCGGCTACACCTTC,CASSLGVSVGGYTF
TRBV3-1/TRBV3-2,.,TRBJ2-5,.,TGTGCCAGCAGCCACCGGGACAAGGCGGCCCAGTACTTC,CASSHRDKAAQYF
TRBV2,TRBD1,TRBJ1-2,.,TGTGCCAGCAGTGAACCAAAGGGGGCGGCCCATGGCTACACCTTC,CASSEPKGAAHGYTF
TRBV28,.,TRBJ2-7,.,TGTGCCAGCAGTTTCCTCCTTTCCGAGCTTACCTACGAGCAGTACTTC,CASSFLLSELTYEQYF
TRBV19,.,TRBJ1-2,few,TGTGCCACCACACCAGGGGTGTATGGCTACACCTTC,CATTPGVYGYTF
TRBV5-1,TRBD1,TRBJ1-1,.,TGCGCCAGCAGGAAAAAAGACAGGGGGCCCGTTTGGACTGAAGCTTTCTTT,CASRKKDRGPVWTEAFF
TRBV19,TRBD1,TRBJ2-2,.,TGTGCCAGTAGTATCCGACAGGGGGTGGGCACCGGGGAGCTGTTTTTT,CASSIRQGVGTGELFF
TRBV13,TRBD1,TRBJ1-2,.,TGTGCCAGCAGCCGGGGGACAGACCACTATGGCTACACCTTC,CASSRGTDHYGYTF
TRBV10-3,.,TRBJ1-5,.,TGTGCCATCAGTGAGGGCGGGGGACAAGGGAATCAGCCCCAGCATTTT,CAISEGGGQGNQPQHF
TRBV5-4,.,TRBJ1-6,once,TGTGCCACTTCCGGGGGAGAGACCTATAATTCACCCCTCCACTTT,CATSGGETYNSPLHF
TRBV9,.,TRBJ2-5,.,TGTGCCAGCAGCGTAGACAGGCAAGAGACCCAGTACTTC,CASSVDRQETQYF
TRBV7-9,.,TRBJ1-2,.,TGTGCCAGCAGCCAAGATCCTAGGTCGGCGGGGGCAGATGGCTACACCTTC,CASSQDPRSAGADGYTF
TRBV19,TRBD1,TRBJ2-2,.,TGTGCCAGTAGTATCGTCAGGGGGCTCCACACCGGGGAGCTGTTTTTT,CASSIVRGLHTGELFF
TRBV9,.,TRBJ2-7,.,TGTGCCAGCAGCGTAGGACAGACTGGCGAGCAGTACTTC,CASSVGQTGEQYF
TRBV27,TRBD1,TRBJ1-5,.,TGTGCCAGCAGAAGCACAGGGGGCTTCTATCAGCCCCAGCATTTT,CASRSTGGFYQPQHF
TRBV5-1,.,TRBJ1-2,.,TGCGCCAGCAGCCTTAGGCCCGGCGGAGAGCCTTATGGCTACACCTTC,CASSLRPGGEPYGYTF
TRBV5-6,TRBD1,TRBJ1-3,.,TGTGCCAGCCTCGAGGGGGCTTTTGGAAACACCATATATTTT,CASLEGAFGNTIYF
TRBV6-5,.,TRBJ1-5,.,TGTGCCATCCCGAGGGTTCATCAGCCCCAGCATTTT,CAIPRVHQPQHF
TRBV10-3,.,TRBJ1-3,.,TGTGCCATCAGTGAGGACAGGTCTGGAAACACCATATATTTT,CAISEDRSGNTIYF
TRBV19,TRBD1,TRBJ1-6,.,TGTGCCAGTAGTTGGGGAGGACAGGTCCCCCAAGGGAGCTCCTATAATTCACCCCTCCACTTT,CASSWGGQVPQGSSYNSPLHF
TRBV6-6,.,TRBJ2-7,.,TGTGCCAGCAGTTATAGACAGGAAGTCTACGAGCAGTACTTC,CASSYRQEVYEQYF